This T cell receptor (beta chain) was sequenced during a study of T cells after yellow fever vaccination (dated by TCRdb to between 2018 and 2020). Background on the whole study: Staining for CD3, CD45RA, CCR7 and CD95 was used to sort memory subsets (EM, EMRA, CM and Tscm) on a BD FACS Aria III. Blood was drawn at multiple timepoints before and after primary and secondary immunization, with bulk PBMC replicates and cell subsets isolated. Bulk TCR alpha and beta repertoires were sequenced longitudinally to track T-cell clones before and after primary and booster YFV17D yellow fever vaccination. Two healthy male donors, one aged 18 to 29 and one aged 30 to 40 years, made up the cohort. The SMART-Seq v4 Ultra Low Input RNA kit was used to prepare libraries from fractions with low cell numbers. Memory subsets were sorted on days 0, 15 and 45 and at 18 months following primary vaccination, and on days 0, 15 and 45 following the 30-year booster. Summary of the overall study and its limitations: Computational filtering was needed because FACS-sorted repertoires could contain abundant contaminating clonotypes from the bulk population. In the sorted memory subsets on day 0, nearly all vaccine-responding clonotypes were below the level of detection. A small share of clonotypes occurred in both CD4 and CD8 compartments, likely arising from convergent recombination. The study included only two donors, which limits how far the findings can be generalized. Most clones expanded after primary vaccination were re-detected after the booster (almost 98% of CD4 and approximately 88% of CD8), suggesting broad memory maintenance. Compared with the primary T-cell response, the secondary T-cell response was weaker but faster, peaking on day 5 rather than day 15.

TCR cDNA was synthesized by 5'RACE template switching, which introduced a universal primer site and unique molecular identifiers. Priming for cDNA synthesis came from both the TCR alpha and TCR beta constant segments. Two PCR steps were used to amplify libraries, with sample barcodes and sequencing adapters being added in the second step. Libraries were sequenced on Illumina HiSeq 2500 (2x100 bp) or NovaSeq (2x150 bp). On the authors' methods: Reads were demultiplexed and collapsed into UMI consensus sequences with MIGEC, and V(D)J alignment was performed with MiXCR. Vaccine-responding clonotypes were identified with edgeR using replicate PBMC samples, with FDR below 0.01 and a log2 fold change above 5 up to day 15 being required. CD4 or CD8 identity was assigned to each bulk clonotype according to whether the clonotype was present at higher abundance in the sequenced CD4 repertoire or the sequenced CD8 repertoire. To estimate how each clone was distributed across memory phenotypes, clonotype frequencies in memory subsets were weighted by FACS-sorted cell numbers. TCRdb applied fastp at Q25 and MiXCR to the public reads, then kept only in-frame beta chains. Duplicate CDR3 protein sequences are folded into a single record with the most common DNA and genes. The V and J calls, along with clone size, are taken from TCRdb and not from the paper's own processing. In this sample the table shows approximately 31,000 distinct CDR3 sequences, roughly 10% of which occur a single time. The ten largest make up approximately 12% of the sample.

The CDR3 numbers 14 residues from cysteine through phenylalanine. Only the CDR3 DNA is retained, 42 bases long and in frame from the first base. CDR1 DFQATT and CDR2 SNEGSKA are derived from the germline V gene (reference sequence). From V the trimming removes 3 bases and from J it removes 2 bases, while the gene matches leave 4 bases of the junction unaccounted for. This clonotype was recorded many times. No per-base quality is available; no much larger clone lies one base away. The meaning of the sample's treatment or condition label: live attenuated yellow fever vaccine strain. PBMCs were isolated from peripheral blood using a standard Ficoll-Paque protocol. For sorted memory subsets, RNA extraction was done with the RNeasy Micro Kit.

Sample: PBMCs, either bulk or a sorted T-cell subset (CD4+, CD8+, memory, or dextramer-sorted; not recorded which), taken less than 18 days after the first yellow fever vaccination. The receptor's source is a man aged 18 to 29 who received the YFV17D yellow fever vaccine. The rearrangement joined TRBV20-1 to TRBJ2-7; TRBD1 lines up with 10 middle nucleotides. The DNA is TGCAGTGCTAGGGCCGGGACAGGGGCCTACGAGCAGTACTTC. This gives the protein CSARAGTGAYEQYF.